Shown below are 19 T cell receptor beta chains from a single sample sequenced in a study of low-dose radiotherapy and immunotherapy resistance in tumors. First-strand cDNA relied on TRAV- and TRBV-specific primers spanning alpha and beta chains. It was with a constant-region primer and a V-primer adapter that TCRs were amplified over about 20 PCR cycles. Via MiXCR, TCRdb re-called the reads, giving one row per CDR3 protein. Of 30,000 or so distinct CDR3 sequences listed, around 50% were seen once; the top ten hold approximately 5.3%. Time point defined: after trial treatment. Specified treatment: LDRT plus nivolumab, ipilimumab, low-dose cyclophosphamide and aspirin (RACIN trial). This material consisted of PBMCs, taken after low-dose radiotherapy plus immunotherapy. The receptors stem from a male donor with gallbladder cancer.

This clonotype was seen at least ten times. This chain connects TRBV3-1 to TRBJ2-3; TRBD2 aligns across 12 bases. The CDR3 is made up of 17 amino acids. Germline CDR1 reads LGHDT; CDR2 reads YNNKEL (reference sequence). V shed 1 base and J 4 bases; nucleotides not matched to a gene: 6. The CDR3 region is CASSQVMTSGGADTQYF. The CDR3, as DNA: TGTGCCAGCAGCCAAGTAATGACTAGCGGGGGAGCAGATACGCAGTATTTT.

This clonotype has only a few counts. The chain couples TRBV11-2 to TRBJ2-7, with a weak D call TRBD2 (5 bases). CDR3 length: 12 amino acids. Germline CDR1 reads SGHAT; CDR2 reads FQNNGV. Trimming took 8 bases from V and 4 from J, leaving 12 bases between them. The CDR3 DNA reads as TGTGCCAGCGCCCACGGGGAGTACGAGCAGTACTTC. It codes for CASAHGEYEQYF.

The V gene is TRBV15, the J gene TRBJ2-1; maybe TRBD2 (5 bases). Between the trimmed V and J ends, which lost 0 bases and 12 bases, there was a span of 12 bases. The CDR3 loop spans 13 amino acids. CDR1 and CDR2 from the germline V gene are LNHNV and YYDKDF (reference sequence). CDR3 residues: CATSRERAQAQFF. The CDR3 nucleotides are TGTGCCACCAGCAGAGAGAGGGCCCAAGCGCAGTTCTTC.

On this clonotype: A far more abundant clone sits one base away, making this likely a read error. CDR3 in DNA: TGTGCCAGCAGTTACCGCGGGGGGGGGAGCTCCTACGAGCATTACTTC. Protein sequence: CASSYRGGGSSYEHYF. The chain has TRBV10-1 and TRBJ2-7; 9 bases match TRBD2. Germline CDR1 reads WNHNN; CDR2 reads SYGVQD (reference sequence). The CDR3 is 16 amino acids.

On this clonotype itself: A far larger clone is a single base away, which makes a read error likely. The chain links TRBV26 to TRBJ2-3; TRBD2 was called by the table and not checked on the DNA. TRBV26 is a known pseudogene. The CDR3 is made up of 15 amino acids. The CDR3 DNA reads TGTGCCAGCAGTTTTAGCGGGAGGGCCGTAGATACGCAGTATTTT. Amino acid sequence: CASSFSGRAVDTQYF.

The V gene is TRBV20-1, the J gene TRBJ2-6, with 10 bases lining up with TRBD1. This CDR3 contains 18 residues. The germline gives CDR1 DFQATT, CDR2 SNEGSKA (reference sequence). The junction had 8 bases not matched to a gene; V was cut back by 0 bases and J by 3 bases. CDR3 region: CSARDLSTGGGGANVLTF. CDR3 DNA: TGCAGTGCTAGAGATCTTTCGACAGGGGGCGGTGGGGCCAACGTCCTGACTTTC.

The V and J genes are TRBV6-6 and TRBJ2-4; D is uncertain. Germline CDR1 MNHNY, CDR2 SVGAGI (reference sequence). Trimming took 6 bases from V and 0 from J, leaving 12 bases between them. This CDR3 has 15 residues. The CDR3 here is CASREHPIAKNIQYF. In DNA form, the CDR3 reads TGTGCCAGCAGGGAACATCCTATAGCCAAAAACATTCAGTACTTC.

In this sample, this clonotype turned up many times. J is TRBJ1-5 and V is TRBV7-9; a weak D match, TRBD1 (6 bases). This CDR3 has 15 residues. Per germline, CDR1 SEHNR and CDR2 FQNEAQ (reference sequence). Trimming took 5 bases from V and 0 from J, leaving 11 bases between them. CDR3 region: CASSPRGSSNQPQHF. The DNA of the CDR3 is TGTGCCAGCAGCCCCAGGGGTAGTAGCAATCAGCCCCAGCATTTT.

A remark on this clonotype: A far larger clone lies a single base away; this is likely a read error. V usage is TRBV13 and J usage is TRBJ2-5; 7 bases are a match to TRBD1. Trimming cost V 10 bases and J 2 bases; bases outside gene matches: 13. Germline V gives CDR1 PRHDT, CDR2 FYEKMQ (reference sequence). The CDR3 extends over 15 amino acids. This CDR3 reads CATNRDPGQQETQYF. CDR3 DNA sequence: TGTGCCACCAACAGAGATCCGGGACAGCAAGAGACCCAGTACTTC.

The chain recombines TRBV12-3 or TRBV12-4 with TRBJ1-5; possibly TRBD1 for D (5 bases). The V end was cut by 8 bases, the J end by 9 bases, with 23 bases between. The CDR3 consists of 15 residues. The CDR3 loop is CASGTLGGSNTPQHF. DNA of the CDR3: TGTGCCAGCGGTACCCTGGGGGGGTCCAATACGCCCCAGCATTTT.

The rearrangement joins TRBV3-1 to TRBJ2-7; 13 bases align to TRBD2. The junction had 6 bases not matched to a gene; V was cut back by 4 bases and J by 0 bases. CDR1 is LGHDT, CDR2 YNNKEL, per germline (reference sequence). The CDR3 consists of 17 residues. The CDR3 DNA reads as TGTGCCAGCAGCCGGACTAGCGGGAGCGCTAGCTCCTACGAGCAGTACTTC. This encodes CASSRTSGSASSYEQYF.

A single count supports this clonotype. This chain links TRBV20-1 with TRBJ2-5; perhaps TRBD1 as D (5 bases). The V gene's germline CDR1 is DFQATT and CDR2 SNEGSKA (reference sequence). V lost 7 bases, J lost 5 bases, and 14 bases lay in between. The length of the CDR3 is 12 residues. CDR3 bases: TGCAGTGGCGGATGGGGCGGCGAGACCCAGTACTTC. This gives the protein CSGGWGGETQYF.

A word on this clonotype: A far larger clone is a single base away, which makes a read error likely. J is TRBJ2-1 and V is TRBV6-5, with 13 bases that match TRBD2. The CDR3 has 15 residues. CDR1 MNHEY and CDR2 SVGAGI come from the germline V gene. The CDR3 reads CASAAGLAGRGEQIF. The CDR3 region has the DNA TGTGCCAGCGCTGCGGGACTAGCGGGAAGGGGTGAGCAGATCTTC.

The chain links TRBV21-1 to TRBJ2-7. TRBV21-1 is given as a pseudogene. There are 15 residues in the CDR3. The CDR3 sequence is CASSKARKPRYEQYF. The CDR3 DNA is TGTGCCAGCAGCAAAGCGCGGAAACCTAGATACGAGCAGTACTTC.

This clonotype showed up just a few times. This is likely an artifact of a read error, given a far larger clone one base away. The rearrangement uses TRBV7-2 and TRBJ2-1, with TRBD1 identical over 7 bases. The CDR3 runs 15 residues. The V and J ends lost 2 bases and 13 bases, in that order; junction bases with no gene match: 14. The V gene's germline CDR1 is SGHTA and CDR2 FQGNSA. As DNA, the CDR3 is TGTGCCAGCAGCTTAACCCGGGACAGACAAGAGACCCAGTTCTTC. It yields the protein CASSLTRDRQETQFF.

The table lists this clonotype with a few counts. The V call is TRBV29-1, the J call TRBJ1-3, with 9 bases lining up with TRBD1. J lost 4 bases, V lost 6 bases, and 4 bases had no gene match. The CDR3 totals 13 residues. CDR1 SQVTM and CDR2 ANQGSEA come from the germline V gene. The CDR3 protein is CSVGQGSGNTIYF. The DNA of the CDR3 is TGCAGCGTAGGACAGGGGTCCGGAAACACCATATATTTT.

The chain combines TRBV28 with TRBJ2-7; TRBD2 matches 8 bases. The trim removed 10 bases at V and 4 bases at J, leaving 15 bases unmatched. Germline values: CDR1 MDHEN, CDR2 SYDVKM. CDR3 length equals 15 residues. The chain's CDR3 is CATIFSGNLGYEQYF. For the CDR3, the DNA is TGTGCCACCATTTTTAGCGGGAACTTAGGTTACGAGCAGTACTTC.

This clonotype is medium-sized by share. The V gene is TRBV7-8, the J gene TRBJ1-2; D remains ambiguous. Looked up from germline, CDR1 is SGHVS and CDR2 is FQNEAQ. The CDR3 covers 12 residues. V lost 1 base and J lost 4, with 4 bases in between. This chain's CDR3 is CASSLDGYGYTF. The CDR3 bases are TGTGCCAGCAGCTTAGATGGCTATGGCTACACCTTC.

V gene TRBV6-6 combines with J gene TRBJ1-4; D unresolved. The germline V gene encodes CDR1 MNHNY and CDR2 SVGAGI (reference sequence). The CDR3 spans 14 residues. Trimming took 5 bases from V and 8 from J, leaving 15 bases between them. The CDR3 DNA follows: TGTGCCAGCAGTCACGGTCGGGTGGGCGAAAAACTGTTTTTT. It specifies CASSHGRVGEKLFF.